This is a list of T cell receptor beta chains from one sample in a study of post-analysis software for immune sequencing data. TCRdb re-called the PCR reads with MiXCR, one entry per CDR3 protein. The table lists about 770,000 distinct CDR3 sequences, 46% of them singletons. The sequenced sample was blood. These receptors were taken from a girl between 10 and 17 years old with multiple sclerosis. Each CDR3 is given with its conserved first and last residue. Each record gives: D gene, V gene, J gene, clone size, CDR3 DNA, CDR3 protein. The D gene is left open where the match is weak. Not all rows give a size; the values are once, few, many and, for expanded clones, a class.

.	TRBV5-6	TRBJ2-1	.	TGTGCCAGCAGCCCGGACCTGGGAAGGTCCTACAATGAGCAGTTCTTC	CASSPDLGRSYNEQFF
.	TRBV6-5	TRBJ1-5	.	TGTGCCTCCTCGAGGGGCAGGGGTTGGCAGCCCCAGCATTTT	CASSRGRGWQPQHF
.	TRBV20-1	TRBJ2-7	.	TGCAGTGCCCCTGCGGGGTCCTACGAGCAGTACTTC	CSAPAGSYEQYF
.	TRBV7-9	TRBJ2-5	.	TGTGCCAGCAGCTCCACCCGGTGGGCAGAAAAAATATTAGAGACCCAGTACTTC	CASSSTRWAEKILETQYF
TRBD1	TRBV27	TRBJ1-1	.	TGTGCCAGCAGTTCCCCATCGGGACAGGGGGAAACTGAAGCTTTCTTT	CASSSPSGQGETEAFF
.	TRBV9	TRBJ2-7	.	TGTGCCAGCAGCGCCGGGACTGAACCCTACGAGCAGTACTTC	CASSAGTEPYEQYF
.	TRBV7-3	TRBJ1-1	few	TGTGCCAGCAGCCGTCGGAGGGACACTGAAGCTTTCTTT	CASSRRRDTEAFF
TRBD1	TRBV3-1	TRBJ1-5	.	TGTGCCAGCAGCCACCGAGGGGGCGGTCAGCCCCAGCATTTT	CASSHRGGGQPQHF
.	TRBV7-3	TRBJ2-1	.	TGTGCCAGCAGCGGACAACTAGATCTGGCATACAATGAGCAGTTCTTC	CASSGQLDLAYNEQFF
.	TRBV20-1	TRBJ2-3	.	TGCAGTGTGCGGGACAGCCGCACAGATACGCAGTATTTT	CSVRDSRTDTQYF
.	TRBV12-3/TRBV12-4	TRBJ1-2	.	TGTGCCAGCAGTTTAGCGCCCCGTGGGGGTGGCTACACCTTC	CASSLAPRGGGYTF
TRBD1	TRBV7-2	TRBJ2-5	.	TGTGCCAGCAGCTTAGTACAGGGGGATTTTAGAGGGCAGTACTTC	CASSLVQGDFRGQYF
.	TRBV20-1	TRBJ2-5	few	TGCAGTGCTAGAGATAGGGAATACCAAGAGACCCAGTACTTC	CSARDREYQETQYF
.	TRBV10-3	TRBJ2-7	.	TGTGCCATCAGTGACCCAACAGGGCTTTCCTACGAGCAGTACTTC	CAISDPTGLSYEQYF
TRBD2	TRBV24-1	TRBJ2-1	.	TGTGCCACCAGTGGAAAGGCGGGAGGGCTGGGTGAGCAGTTCTTC	CATSGKAGGLGEQFF
.	TRBV7-2	TRBJ2-1	few	TGTGCCAGCAGGCTAGCGTTAGGCTCCTACAATGAGCAGTTCTTC	CASRLALGSYNEQFF
TRBD2	TRBV7-9	TRBJ2-5	.	TGTGCCAGCAGCTTAACTCTAGCGGGCCAAGAGACCCAGTACTTC	CASSLTLAGQETQYF
TRBD1	TRBV27	TRBJ2-7	few	TGTGCCAGCAGCCCAAGGGACAGCTTTTACTACGAGCAGTACTTC	CASSPRDSFYYEQYF
.	TRBV15	TRBJ2-5	few	TGTGCCACGAGCGAGGGGTTAGAGGTAGAGACCCAGTACTTC	CATSEGLEVETQYF
TRBD1	TRBV6-2/TRBV6-3	TRBJ2-1	few	TGTGCCAGCAGTTCCCCGTGGACAGGGGGCATTAGGTCCTACAATGAGCAGTTCTTC	CASSSPWTGGIRSYNEQFF
TRBD1	TRBV6-5	TRBJ2-3	few	TGTGCCAGCAGTTACACGTGGACAGGGATCACAGATACGCAGTATTTT	CASSYTWTGITDTQYF
TRBD2	TRBV7-2	TRBJ2-5	few	TGTGCCAGCAGCTTACAACTAGCGTCTGAGCAGTACTTC	CASSLQLASEQYF
TRBD2	TRBV20-1	TRBJ2-7	few	TGCAGTGCTAGGTCCCGGGAGGGTTCCTACGAGCAGTACTTC	CSARSREGSYEQYF
.	TRBV11-2	TRBJ2-7	once	TGTGCCAGCAGCTTAGGGGTAGGGGCGGCCGCCTACGAGCAGTACTTC	CASSLGVGAAAYEQYF
.	TRBV20-1	TRBJ1-5	.	TGCAGTGCTTCAAATCCCCTTACAGGGATGGACAATCAGCCCCAGCATTTT	CSASNPLTGMDNQPQHF
.	TRBV20-1	TRBJ1-6	few	TGCAGTGCTAGAGGTGCAGGGGATAATTCACCCCTCCACTTT	CSARGAGDNSPLHF
TRBD2	TRBV7-8	TRBJ2-7	.	TGTGCCAGCAGCTTAGCGAGGCTAGCGGCCTCCTACGAGCAGTACTTC	CASSLARLAASYEQYF
.	TRBV29-1	TRBJ2-7	few	TGCAGCGTGGAGGGAGCCAACTTCTACGAGCAGTACTTC	CSVEGANFYEQYF
TRBD2	TRBV20-1	TRBJ2-3	few	TGCAGTGCTACCCCTGTGGGCCTTAGCGGGAGGTCCCCCACAGATACGCAGTATTTT	CSATPVGLSGRSPTDTQYF
TRBD2	TRBV20-1	TRBJ2-7	.	TGCAGTGCTAGAGAGGGGACTAGTAACTACGAGCAGTACTTC	CSAREGTSNYEQYF
TRBD2	TRBV20-1	TRBJ2-7	few	TGCAGTGCTAGAGCGGCTAGCGGGAGGGAGCAGTACTTC	CSARAASGREQYF
TRBD1	TRBV7-9	TRBJ2-2	.	TGTGCCAGCAGCCCGCCCGGGACAGGGGAGAGGATCGCCGGGGAGCTGTTTTTT	CASSPPGTGERIAGELFF
TRBD1	TRBV24-1	TRBJ2-1	.	TGTGCCACCAGTGATTGGGACAGGGATGAGCAGTTCTTC	CATSDWDRDEQFF
TRBD1	TRBV9	TRBJ1-2	.	TGTGCCAGCAGCGTAGCAATCGGGACAGGGGGCAACTATGGCTACACCTTC	CASSVAIGTGGNYGYTF
TRBD2	TRBV18	TRBJ2-5	.	TGTGCCAGCTCACCTACGCTAGCGGGAGAAGAGACCCAGTACTTC	CASSPTLAGEETQYF
.	TRBV27	TRBJ1-4	once	TGTGCCAGCAGTTTCGGCAGAAGGGAAAAACTGTTTTTT	CASSFGRREKLFF
.	TRBV12-3/TRBV12-4	TRBJ2-5	.	TGTGCCAGCAGTTTCGACCTTAGCGGACAAGAGACCCAGTACTTC	CASSFDLSGQETQYF
TRBD2	TRBV28	TRBJ2-1	.	TGTGCCAGCAGTCCCCGACTAGCGGGAAGCAATGGGCAGTTCTTC	CASSPRLAGSNGQFF
.	TRBV20-1	TRBJ2-5	.	TGCAGTGCTGAAGATGGGAGTGGGGGGACCCAGTACTTC	CSAEDGSGGTQYF
.	TRBV12-3/TRBV12-4	TRBJ2-1	.	TGTGCCAGCACCAGCGACTACAATGAGCAGTTCTTC	CASTSDYNEQFF
.	TRBV7-9	TRBJ2-3	.	TGTGCCAGCAGCTTAGGCGGGATTCCTAGGAATACGCAGTATTTT	CASSLGGIPRNTQYF
TRBD2	TRBV20-1	TRBJ2-7	many	TGCAGTGCTAGTAAGGGACTAGTCGGTCTGTCCGAGCAGTACTTC	CSASKGLVGLSEQYF
TRBD1	TRBV6-5	TRBJ1-2	.	TGTGCCAGCAGCTACGGGACAGGGGGCGCCGGTGGCTACACCTTC	CASSYGTGGAGGYTF
TRBD1	TRBV12-3/TRBV12-4	TRBJ2-6	few	TGTGCCAGCACCCACCCGGGACAGAGCTCTGGGGCCAACGTCCTGACTTTC	CASTHPGQSSGANVLTF
.	TRBV4-3	TRBJ2-3	.	TGCGCCAGCAGCCAAGAGGAGTCAGATACGCAGTATTTT	CASSQEESDTQYF
.	TRBV29-1	TRBJ2-3	few	TGCAGCGTTGAAGCCAGGGGTCGATCGGATACGCAGTATTTT	CSVEARGRSDTQYF
.	TRBV27	TRBJ2-7	few	TGTGCCAGCAGTTCCTCGAGGGGACGCATGAATCCCTACGAGCAGTACTTC	CASSSSRGRMNPYEQYF
TRBD1	TRBV27	TRBJ1-4	.	TGTGCCAGACTCACAGGGGACGGGGTAACTAATGAAAAACTGTTTTTT	CARLTGDGVTNEKLFF
TRBD1	TRBV7-8	TRBJ2-1	.	TGTGCCAGCAGCTTACAAGCGGGACAGGGGGCTGGTGAGCAGTTCTTC	CASSLQAGQGAGEQFF
.	TRBV12-3/TRBV12-4	TRBJ1-2	.	TGTGCCAGCAGTTTAGGCCGGATAAATGTCTATGGCTACACCTTC	CASSLGRINVYGYTF
.	TRBV5-1	TRBJ2-5	few	TGCGCCAGCAGCTTGGCGAACCCAGTGGAGACCCAGTACTTC	CASSLANPVETQYF
.	TRBV6-5	TRBJ1-5	.	TGTGCCGGCACGGCCGCGAGGGATCAGCCCCAGCATTTT	CAGTAARDQPQHF
TRBD2	TRBV20-1	TRBJ2-7	once	TGCAGTGGAGAGCGGGAGGGTGGGTACGAGCAGTACTTC	CSGEREGGYEQYF
TRBD1	TRBV28	TRBJ2-5	.	TGTGCCAGCAGTTCGGGCAGGGGGCGAGAGACCCAGTACTTC	CASSSGRGRETQYF
.	TRBV27	TRBJ2-7	few	TGTGCCAGCAGTTTGAGTACGGGGACAAACTCCTACGAGCAGTACTTC	CASSLSTGTNSYEQYF
.	TRBV12-3/TRBV12-4	TRBJ1-2	few	TGTGCCAGCACCCTTTCGGGGGGCGACTATGGCTACACCTTC	CASTLSGGDYGYTF
TRBD2	TRBV27	TRBJ2-1	.	TGTGCCAGCAGTTTACTACTAGCGGGAGCTGACAATGAGCAGTTCTTC	CASSLLLAGADNEQFF